This TCR beta chain was profiled in a study of OX40 agonist ivuxolimab in advanced cancers. At the level of the study: Recorded diagnoses for dose-escalation patients were hepatocellular carcinoma, melanoma, renal cell or head and neck cancer.

The repertoire was sequenced with immunoSEQ multiplex PCR; TCRdb's copy has only in-frame clones and lacks some. The sample contains about 83,000 clones, about 88% of which appear only once. General study points: CD4+ and CD8+ blood T cells expanded clonally by week 6 at 0.1 to 3.0 mg/kg.

With autoimmune disease history or systemic immunosuppression, patients were excluded. The timepoints at which blood was sampled were baseline, cycle 4 day 1, and cycle 7 day 1. On this clone itself: Antigen unknown.

The clonotype comes from an adult with an advanced solid tumor such as melanoma, head and neck, liver or kidney cancer. The sample was CD4+ or CD8+ T cells sorted from blood, taken in a trial of the OX40 agonist ivuxolimab.

The CDR3 spells CASSLDGRGGLTDTQYF. CDR3 bases: TGTGCCAGCAGCTTAGATGGTAGAGGGGGACTCACAGATACGCAGTATTTT. The chain carries TRBV11-2 and TRBJ2-3; D may match TRBD1 or TRBD2 (6 bases each). This CDR3 has 17 amino acids. Trimming shortened V by 0 bases and J by 2 bases, and 15 bases separated the two germline ends. From germline, CDR1 is SGHAT and CDR2 FQNNGV.